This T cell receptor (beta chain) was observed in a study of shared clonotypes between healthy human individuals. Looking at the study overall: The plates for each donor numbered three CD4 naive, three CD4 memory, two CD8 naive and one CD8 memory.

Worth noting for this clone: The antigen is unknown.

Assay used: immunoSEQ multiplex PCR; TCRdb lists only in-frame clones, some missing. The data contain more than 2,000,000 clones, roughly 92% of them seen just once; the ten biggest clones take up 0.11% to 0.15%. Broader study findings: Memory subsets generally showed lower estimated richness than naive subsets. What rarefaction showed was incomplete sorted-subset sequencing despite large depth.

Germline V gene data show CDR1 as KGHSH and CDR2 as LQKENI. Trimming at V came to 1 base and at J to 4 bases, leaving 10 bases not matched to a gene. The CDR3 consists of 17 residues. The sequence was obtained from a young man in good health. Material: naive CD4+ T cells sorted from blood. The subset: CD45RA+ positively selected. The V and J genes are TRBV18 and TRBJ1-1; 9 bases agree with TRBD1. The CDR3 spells CASSPQVGTGPATEAFF. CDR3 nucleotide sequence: TGTGCCAGCTCACCACAGGTCGGGACAGGGCCGGCCACTGAAGCTTTCTTT.